Listed here are 27 T cell receptor beta chains from one sample, sequenced in a study of CD8+ T cells in alopecia areata. Treatment indicated: oral pan-JAK inhibitor, 5-10 mg twice daily. Reverse transcribed after extraction, RNA yielded cDNA as the sequencing template. Using immunoSEQ multiplex PCR, the repertoire was profiled, and TCRdb retains in-frame clones only, with some absent. The table shows 150,000 to 200,000 clones, with around 51% occurring only once. Sequences were derived from CD8+ T cells sorted from blood, sampled around week 54, from a patient treated with tofacitinib. The receptors were gathered from a human donor with alopecia areata.

The CDR3 DNA sequence: TGTGCCAGCAGCTTCGACAGGGTCGACAATGAGCAGTTCTTC. It translates to CASSFDRVDNEQFF. The genes are TRBV13 and TRBJ2-1, with 7 bases matching TRBD1. Per germline, CDR1 PRHDT and CDR2 FYEKMQ (reference sequence). Trimming cost V 3 bases and J 5 bases; bases outside gene matches: 4. This CDR3 spans 14 amino acids.

The sample holds a few counts of this clone. This sequence joins TRBV5-1 and TRBJ1-4; tentative D call: TRBD1 (5 bases). Germline-derived CDR1 and CDR2 are SGHRS and YFSETQ. Trimming left V 2 bases short and J 2 bases short, with 10 bases between. CDR3 length: 15 residues. The CDR3 nucleotides read TGCGCCAGCAGCTTCGGGGCCAGCACTAATGAAAAACTGTTTTTT. The encoded protein is CASSFGASTNEKLFF.

The chain has TRBV15 and TRBJ2-7; D is possibly TRBD1 (5 bases). CDR1 is LNHNV, CDR2 YYDKDF, per germline (reference sequence). Trimming took off 0 bases at V and 1 base at J, with 10 bases between the two ends. The CDR3 has 15 residues. CDR3 DNA sequence: TGTGCCACCAGCAGAGAACAGGTTTTATCCTACGAGCAGTACTTC. It encodes CATSREQVLSYEQYF.

The chain joins TRBV25-1 to TRBJ2-7, with D possibly being TRBD1 or TRBD2 (5 bases each). V dropped 4 bases and J dropped 6 bases, with 16 bases sitting between them. Per the germline V gene, CDR1 is MGHDK and CDR2 is SYGVNS. The CDR3 is 14 amino acids. CDR3 loop: CASSGSGPPAEQYF. The CDR3 nucleotides read TGTGCCAGCAGTGGGTCGGGACCGCCGGCCGAGCAGTACTTC.

The J gene is TRBJ2-2, the V gene TRBV7-2; D may be TRBD1 or TRBD2 (5 bases each). Looked up from germline, CDR1 is SGHTA and CDR2 is FQGNSA. This CDR3 is 14 amino acids long. Deletions cut 5 bases from V and 10 bases from J, with 17 bases between. The CDR3: CASSPGTPKQELFF. CDR3 bases: TGTGCCAGCAGCCCCGGGACCCCGAAACAGGAGCTGTTTTTT. The variable domain in full, completed from reference TRBV7-2 and TRBJ2-2, reads GAGVSQSPSNKVTEKGKDVELRCDPISGHTALYWYRQSLGQGLEFLIYFQGNSAPDKSGLPSDRFSAERTGGSVSTLTIQRTQQEDSAVYLCASSPGTPKQELFFGEGSRLTVL.

The rearrangement uses TRBV7-8 and TRBJ2-1, with D possibly matching TRBD1 (6 bases). The germline V gene has CDR1 SGHVS and CDR2 FQNEAQ. V shed 6 bases and J shed 0 bases, with 15 bases lying between them. The CDR3 runs to 16 residues. The CDR3 DNA is TGTGCCAGCAGACCTATGGACAGCCTCTCCTACAATGAGCAGTTCTTC. Its protein product is CASRPMDSLSYNEQFF.

CDR3 residues: CSVRDRRNEQYF. The CDR3 DNA reads TGCAGCGTGCGGGACAGGAGGAACGAGCAGTACTTC. This chain uses TRBV29-1 with TRBJ2-7; 8 bases fit TRBD1. V shed 6 bases, J shed 5 bases, and the junction held 6 bases outside the gene matches. This CDR3 has 12 residues. The V gene's germline CDR1 is SQVTM and CDR2 ANQGSEA.

V is TRBV29-1 and J is TRBJ1-2; 9 nucleotides agree with TRBD1. The CDR3 loop spans 11 amino acids. The V and J ends lost 4 bases and 8 bases, in that order; junction bases with no gene match: 2. Per the germline V gene, CDR1 is SQVTM and CDR2 is ANQGSEA. CDR3 in amino acids: CSVGGTGGYTF. The CDR3 DNA sequence: TGCAGCGTTGGGGGGACAGGGGGCTACACCTTC. Looking up the rest from reference TRBV29-1 and TRBJ1-2 gives the full variable domain: SAVISQKPSRDICQRGTSLTIQCQVDSQVTMMFWYRQQPGQSLTLIATANQGSEATYESGFVIDKFPISRPNLTFSTLTVSNMSPEDSSIYLCSVGGTGGYTFGSGTRLTVV.

The chain recombines TRBV9 with TRBJ2-5, with TRBD2 matching over 7 bases. The CDR3 length is 16 residues. Germline V lookup: CDR1 SGDLS, CDR2 YYNGEE. J gave up 5 bases and V 2 bases, and 12 bases lay outside the gene matches. The CDR3 DNA reads TGTGCCAGCAGCGTTGGTCCACGCGGGGGAGAGGAGACCCAGTACTTC. Protein sequence: CASSVGPRGGEETQYF.

V usage is TRBV10-3 and J usage is TRBJ1-2; TRBD1 aligns across 7 bases. There are 13 residues in the CDR3. Germline CDR1 reads ENHRY; CDR2 reads SYGVKD. J lost 4 bases, V lost 2 bases, and 1 base had no gene match. The CDR3 DNA reads as TGTGCCATCAGTGAGGGACAGGTCTATGGCTACACCTTC. Its translation: CAISEGQVYGYTF.

This clone was seen a few times. The chain couples TRBV5-6 to TRBJ2-3; tentatively, D is TRBD1 (6 bases). The CDR3 length is 15 residues. V was trimmed by 7 bases and J by 6 bases, leaving 21 bases between them. CDR1 is SGHDT, CDR2 YYEEEE, per germline. The CDR3, as DNA: TGTGCCAGCTCCCCCCCAGGGGCCGATCCCGATACGCAGTATTTT. It specifies CASSPPGADPDTQYF.

This clone has only a few counts. The chain links TRBV29-1 to TRBJ2-1; D is perhaps TRBD2 (6 bases). V shed 6 bases and J shed 1 base, with 13 bases lying between them. CDR1 is SQVTM and CDR2 is ANQGSEA in the germline V gene. The CDR3 runs to 14 residues. The CDR3 reads CSVLLAESYNEQFF. The CDR3 coding sequence is TGCAGCGTCCTACTAGCCGAGTCCTACAATGAGCAGTTCTTC.

The rearrangement links TRBV4-1 to TRBJ1-6; weak D call: TRBD1 (6 bases). The germline V gene has CDR1 MGHRA and CDR2 YSYEKL. V was clipped by 5 bases and J by 2 bases, with 13 bases between them. CDR3 length: 16 amino acids. This chain's CDR3 is CASSDRQDPYNSPLHF. As DNA, the CDR3 is TGCGCCAGCAGCGATCGACAGGATCCCTATAATTCACCCCTCCACTTT.

This clone came up a few times. This rearrangement joins TRBV29-1 to TRBJ2-7; D remains ambiguous. The CDR3 totals 14 residues. CDR1 SQVTM and CDR2 ANQGSEA come from the germline V gene. Trimming shortened V by 3 bases and J by 2 bases, and 14 bases separated the two germline ends. Here the CDR3 DNA reads TGCAGCGTTGAGGAAAGGGCGGATCCCTACGAGCAGTACTTC. This sequence encodes CSVEERADPYEQYF.

This sequence joins TRBV15 and TRBJ1-4; 11 nucleotides agree with TRBD1. V trimming: 5 bases; J trimming: 10 bases; junction bases outside the gene matches: 18. Germline V gives CDR1 LNHNV, CDR2 YYDKDF (reference sequence). This CDR3 has 18 residues. The CDR3, as DNA: TGTGCCACCAGCGTCCCCGGACAGGGGGCGATAGGCAGGGTAAAACTGTTTTTT. Encoded protein: CATSVPGQGAIGRVKLFF.

The chain employs TRBV30 and TRBJ1-2; a possible D gene is TRBD1 (5 bases). This CDR3 is built from 16 residues. Trimming removed 0 bases at V and 8 bases at J, with 22 bases between. In germline, CDR1 is GTSNPN, CDR2 SVGIG (reference sequence). The CDR3 bases are TGTGCCTGGAGTGTAAAGGACACGTGGGCGCTTGGAGGCTACACCTTC. Translation: CAWSVKDTWALGGYTF.

The CDR3 here is CASSWDRGTGELFF. For the CDR3, the DNA is TGTGCCAGCAGTTGGGACAGGGGCACCGGGGAGCTGTTTTTT. The V and J genes are TRBV27 and TRBJ2-2, with 10 bases lining up with TRBD1. V lost 4 bases and J lost 4; bases outside the gene matches: 0. This CDR3 contains 14 residues. From germline, CDR1 is MNHEY and CDR2 SMNVEV (reference sequence).

The rearrangement links TRBV6-5 to TRBJ2-7, with 7 bases matching TRBD2. J was trimmed by 4 bases and V by 2 bases; bases with no gene match: 11. Germline V gene lookup returns CDR1 MNHEY and CDR2 SVGAGI. The CDR3 is made up of 16 amino acids. CDR3 DNA sequence: TGTGCCAGCAGTTACATCTTGGGGCGGGGGAGTTACGAGCAGTACTTC. This translates into CASSYILGRGSYEQYF.

This clone was counted once. This chain joins TRBV25-1 and TRBJ2-1; D gene uncertain. This CDR3 is 13 amino acids long. Germline V gene sequence: CDR1 MGHDK, CDR2 SYGVNS. V was clipped by 2 bases and J by 7 bases, with 9 bases between them. CDR3 in DNA: TGTGCCAGCAGTGAAGACTTGGGTAATGAGCAGTTCTTC. Protein: CASSEDLGNEQFF.

The V and J genes are TRBV9 and TRBJ2-5; D gene uncertain. From germline, CDR1 is SGDLS and CDR2 YYNGEE. Trimming took 1 base from V and 2 from J, leaving 6 bases between them. The CDR3 loop spans 13 amino acids. CDR3 DNA sequence: TGTGCCAGCAGCGTATCATATCAAGAGACCCAGTACTTC. This gives the protein CASSVSYQETQYF.

A few counts support this clone. The chain recombines TRBV13 with TRBJ2-3; 13 bases are a match to TRBD2. Germline loops: CDR1 PRHDT, CDR2 FYEKMQ (reference sequence). The CDR3 has 17 amino acids. Trimming took 5 bases from V and 8 from J; bases not matched to a gene: 13. CDR3 protein: CASSATSGGSHPGTQYF. The CDR3 DNA is TGTGCCAGCAGCGCGACTAGCGGGGGGTCCCACCCGGGTACGCAGTATTTT.

This chain uses TRBV2 with TRBJ2-7; TRBD1 matches 9 bases. Germline-derived CDR1 and CDR2 are SNHLY and FYNNEI. V lost 1 base, J lost 6 bases, and 10 bases stayed unmatched. The CDR3 is 16 amino acids. CDR3 sequence: CASSEVGSRDRVEQYF. Here the CDR3 DNA reads TGTGCCAGCAGTGAAGTTGGTTCGCGGGACAGGGTCGAGCAGTACTTC.

The CDR3 DNA is TGTGCCAGCAGCTTGGTCGGGGGAGAGACCCAGTACTTC. Translating gives CASSLVGGETQYF. The rearrangement links TRBV7-2 to TRBJ2-5, with D perhaps TRBD2 (6 bases). The CDR3 length is 13 residues. V lost 3 bases, J lost 4 bases, and 9 bases lay in between. Germline lookup yields CDR1 SGHTA and CDR2 FQGNSA.

The chain is built from TRBV7-6 and TRBJ2-3, with 9 bases identical to TRBD1. Germline CDR1 is SGHVS and CDR2 is FNYEAQ. This CDR3 region has 16 residues. The ends lost 5 bases at V and 3 bases at J; junction bases unmatched: 9. The CDR3 loop reads CASSRGQGVWTDTQYF. Written as DNA, the CDR3 is TGTGCCAGCAGCCGGGGACAGGGAGTGTGGACAGATACGCAGTATTTT.

This clone was seen a single time. The chain employs TRBV2 and TRBJ2-6; D is unclear. Per germline, CDR1 SNHLY and CDR2 FYNNEI. The CDR3 has 14 residues. V was clipped by 7 bases and J by 4 bases, with 11 bases between them. The CDR3 nucleotides are TGTGCCAGCATCACGGAACGCGGGGCCAACGTCCTGACTTTC. Its protein is CASITERGANVLTF.

This clone was counted between two and nine times. CDR3 sequence reads: CASSLGRVAYNEQFF. The CDR3 region has the DNA TGTGCCAGCAGCTTAGGGAGGGTAGCCTACAATGAGCAGTTCTTC. The chain employs TRBV5-6 and TRBJ2-1, with 7 bases that match TRBD2. The CDR3 spans 15 residues. Germline-derived CDR1 and CDR2 are SGHDT and YYEEEE. V trimming: 2 bases; J trimming: 2 bases; junction bases outside the gene matches: 4.

The chain's CDR3 is CAVLQTSGGDEQYF. In DNA, the CDR3 is TGCGCCGTACTCCAAACTAGCGGGGGGGACGAGCAGTACTTC. This chain joins TRBV23-1 and TRBJ2-7; 13 bases align to TRBD2. TRBV23-1 is an open reading frame whose function is uncertain. V gave up 11 bases and J gave up 5 bases; unmatched junction bases: 9. CDR3 length: 14 residues.